A single T cell receptor (beta chain) is shown here with its context. These data come from a study of CD8+CD57+ T cells in acquired aplastic anemia. The authors sequenced patients whose flow cytometry had shown CD8+CD57+ cell expansion. CDR3 and TCR beta VDJ profiling relied on genomic DNA as the template. TCRdb itself ran the reads through MiXCR, one entry per CDR3 protein. The sample lists roughly 160,000 distinct CDR3 sequences; over 55% were seen once. CDR1 is LNHDA and CDR2 is SQIVND in the germline V gene (reference sequence). Trimming took off 2 bases at V and 8 bases at J, with 7 bases between the two ends. The CDR3 runs to 12 residues.

This clonotype was sampled from a human donor with aplastic anemia. The sample comprised sorted CD4+, CD8+, or CD8+CD57+ T cells (not recorded which) from PBMCs. The V and J genes are TRBV19 and TRBJ2-1; possible D gene TRBD1, 5 bases. The DNA for the CDR3 is TGTGCCAGTAGTATATGGGGCCATGAGCAGTTCTTC. This sequence encodes CASSIWGHEQFF.